One T cell receptor beta chain is described in this entry. The antigen this receptor binds is unknown. Per-base quality was not reported, and no clone a single base away is much larger than it. From its cysteine to its phenylalanine, the CDR3 spans 14 amino acids. CDR3 DNA only is kept here, 42 bases in frame from base 1. CDR1 LNHDA and CDR2 SQIVND were looked up in the germline V gene (reference sequence). V drops 6 bases and J drops 1 base, leaving 12 bases in between. Graves' hyperthyroidism was defined as stable when no progression to ophthalmopathy occurred over 18 months of follow-up. Hyperthyroidism patients were aged 18 to 65 years and newly diagnosed, with disease duration of less than 2 months. Exclusion was applied to patients with uncontrolled infections, other autoimmune diseases, pregnancy or lactation. Diagnoses were based on clinical symptoms, serum thyroxine and TRAb, thyroid ultrasound and orbital computed tomography. PBMCs were separated from roughly 10 ml of fresh peripheral blood using Ficoll-Paque density gradient centrifugation. Total RNA was extracted using Trizol reagent, and RNA quality was assessed on an Agilent 2100 Bioanalyzer.

The sample originates from a study of T cells in Graves' hyperthyroidism and ophthalmopathy (dated by TCRdb to about 2019). Describing the broader study: Peripheral blood was sampled at the time of initial diagnosis, prior to any treatment. For training and testing, the 110 or so patients in the discovery cohort were randomly divided in a 7:3 ratio. TCR V-J signatures able to tell the groups apart were searched for in a discovery cohort of more than 90 patients, of whom roughly 42 had Graves' ophthalmopathy and 57 had stable Graves' hyperthyroidism. The paper reports TCR Vbeta CDR3 sequencing of 140 or so peripheral blood samples: approximately 43 ophthalmopathy, some 80 hyperthyroidism and some 17 progressor patients. Prospective prediction of ophthalmopathy was tested in an independent validation cohort of 18 to 20 hyperthyroidism patients and 15 to 17 patients who later progressed to ophthalmopathy. After blood sampling, hyperthyroidism patients were treated with methimazole at a starting dose of 30 mg daily, and ophthalmopathy patients were treated with high-dose intravenous methylprednisolone. In addition, the study compared T-cell repertoires in thyroid tissue and in blood from several Graves' hyperthyroidism patients.

The TCR beta CDR3 regions were amplified from the RNA transcripts. For the first round of RT-PCR on the TCR CDR3, the HTBI primer set was used together with the Qiagen OneStep RT-PCR kit. The libraries were constructed in a second round of multiplex PCR and then size-selected and purified. The libraries were sequenced on an Illumina HiSeq2000 using paired-end 100 bp reads. Per the source publication's procedure: SOAPnuke was used to process the raw data, with reads discarded if the reads contained adapters or uncalled bases, had a mean Phred below 15, or lacked an exact constant-primer or identifier match. COPE v1.2.5 was used to merge high-quality paired reads, and clonotypes were defined as unique nucleotide sequences. MiTCR v1.1 was used to align the clonotypes against IMGT TRBV, TRBD and TRBJ reference segments. The analysis included only V-J combinations with a frequency above 0.0001, which together covered approximately 99% of the repertoires. A TCS score was defined as the ratio of F50 (clonal expansion) to E x V (chaos), with BLOSUM62-based TCRdist applied between CDR3 peptides within each V-J. Welch's t-statistics and random forest reduced 514 V-J features to roughly 13, which were used in a naive Bayes classifier (R e1071). The public reads were quality trimmed at Q25 with fastp and then assembled into clones with MiXCR by TCRdb, keeping productive beta chains. Each entry is one CDR3 protein sequence, shown with its most common DNA and genes. The V and J calls were not made by the authors but by TCRdb's processing. This sample comprises over 150,000 distinct CDR3 sequences, roughly a sixth of them detected only once. The top ten clones comprise 40% to 65% of the sample.

Findings and caveats that apply to the study as a whole: Sample size was not statistically predetermined, and blinding of investigators to group allocation was not performed. Most expanded thyroid clonotypes (frequency above 0.001) were also found in blood, which suggests that blood repertoires may mirror thyroid immune responses. Ophthalmopathy was separated from stable hyperthyroidism by a 13 V-J signature model, with 85% to 90% sensitivity and roughly 81% specificity obtained in cross-validation and 80%/75% obtained in testing. During validation, the model predicted progression to ophthalmopathy a median of about 6.5 months ahead of onset, with 60% to 71% sensitivity and more than 72% specificity.

The source of this sequence is a woman aged 45-65 years with Graves' hyperthyroidism. Source material: blood. Here the chain combines TRBV19 and TRBJ2-5; a tentative D match to TRBD2 spans 6 bases. The nucleotide sequence reads as follows: TGTGCCAGTAGCCGCCGGGACTCCCAAGAGACCCAGTACTTC. Its product reads: CASSRRDSQETQYF. Full variable domain (CDR3 extended with the reference TRBV19 and TRBJ2-5 proteins): DGGITQSPKYLFRKEGQNVTLSCEQNLNHDAMYWYRQDPGQGLRLIYYSQIVNDFQKGDIAEGYSVSREKKESFPLTVTSAQKNPTAFYLCASSRRDSQETQYFGPGTRLLVL.